This T cell receptor (beta chain) was captured by sequencing in a study of cytomegalovirus exposure and HLA in healthy donors. Study outcomes and limitations: There were some 150 TCR beta chains listed as cytomegalovirus-associated. Earlier findings revealed that most TCR beta V segments proved productive either about 90% or about 30% of the time.

The CDR3 is 13 amino acids. Germline loops: CDR1 SGHNT, CDR2 YYREEE (reference sequence). V lost 2 bases, J lost 2 bases, and 8 bases lay in between. This clone turned up a few times. What it recognizes is unknown. The PCR employed 60 Vbeta primers together with 13 Jbeta primers. Assay used: immunoSEQ multiplex PCR; TCRdb lists only in-frame clones, some missing. Of roughly 100,000 clones listed, 79% are singletons. Sequencing input: PBMCs. The chain couples TRBV5-4 to TRBJ2-7; TRBD1 is a possible D gene (6 bases). The clonotype comes from a male donor in good health and CMV-seropositive. CDR3 protein: CASSLGGTYEQYF. The CDR3, as DNA: TGTGCCAGCAGCTTAGGGGGTACCTACGAGCAGTACTTC.